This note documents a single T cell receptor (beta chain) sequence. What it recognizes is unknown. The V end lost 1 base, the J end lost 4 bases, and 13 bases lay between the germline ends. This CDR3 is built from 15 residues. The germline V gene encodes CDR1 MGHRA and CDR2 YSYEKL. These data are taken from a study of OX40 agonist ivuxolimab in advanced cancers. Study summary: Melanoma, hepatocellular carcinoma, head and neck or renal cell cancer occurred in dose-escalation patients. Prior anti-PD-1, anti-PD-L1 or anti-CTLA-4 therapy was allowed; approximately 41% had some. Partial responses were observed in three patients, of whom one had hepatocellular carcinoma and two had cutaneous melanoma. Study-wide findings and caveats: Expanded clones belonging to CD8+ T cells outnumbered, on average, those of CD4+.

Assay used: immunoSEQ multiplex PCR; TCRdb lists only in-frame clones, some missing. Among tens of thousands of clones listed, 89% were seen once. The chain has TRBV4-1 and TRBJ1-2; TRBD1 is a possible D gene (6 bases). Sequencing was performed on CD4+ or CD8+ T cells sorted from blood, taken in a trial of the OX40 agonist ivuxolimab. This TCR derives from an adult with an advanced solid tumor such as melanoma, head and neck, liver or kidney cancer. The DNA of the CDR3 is TGCGCCAGCAGCCAAGCCGGCGGACAGTCCTATGGCTACACCTTC. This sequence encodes CASSQAGGQSYGYTF.